This TCR beta chain is drawn from a study of shared clonotypes between healthy human individuals. Germline CDR1 is MGHRA and CDR2 is YSYEKL. CDR3 size: 18 residues. V lost 4 bases to trimming and J lost 7 bases; unmatched junction nucleotides: 18. Running of the assay took place at deep level. Assay: immunoSEQ multiplex PCR; the TCRdb copy retains only in-frame clones and omits some. The data show roughly 2.1 million clones, about 93% seen once. Terminally differentiated effector memory CD45RA+ cells were excluded from the naive CD8 cells, which were CD45RO-negative and positively selected for CCR7. Material for sequencing was naive CD8+ T cells from PBMCs. V and J are TRBV4-1 and TRBJ2-1, with 8 bases identical to TRBD2. This clonotype was sampled from a man between 18 and 29 years old in good health. Some clones in this sample may be carry-over from other donors' samples. CDR3 in amino acids: CASSLRLSTSGSWNEQFF. In nucleotides, the CDR3 is TGCGCCAGCAGCCTGCGACTAAGTACGAGCGGGAGTTGGAATGAGCAGTTCTTC.